The source of this T cell receptor beta chain is a study of blood T cell repertoires in COVID-19. The wider study: PBMCs, B-cell-depleted T cells, or T cells provided the cDNA or gDNA that made up the material.

Per the authors' pipeline: The assay estimated nucleated cells by amplifying reference gene primers. The repertoire was sequenced with immunoSEQ multiplex PCR; TCRdb's copy has only in-frame clones and lacks some. V and J calls and clone size are copied from that table; D and trimming were computed from the DNA. The sample holds roughly 100,000 clones, roughly 80% seen once. The CDR3 spans 14 residues. V lost 5 bases to trimming and J lost 1 base, with 9 bases between them. CDR1 is LNHNV and CDR2 is YYDKDF in the germline V gene (reference sequence). The sequencing sample was made of peripheral blood. The receptor's source is an elderly woman with active or convalescent COVID-19. The chain employs TRBV15 and TRBJ1-5, with unresolved D. The CDR3 DNA is TGTGCCACCAGCCCGACAACAAGCAATCAGCCCCAGCATTTT. It translates to CATSPTTSNQPQHF.